This T cell receptor (beta chain) was found in a study of T cell changes during pregnancy in multiple sclerosis. Libraries were prepared by immunoSEQ multiplex PCR; TCRdb keeps only in-frame clonotypes and omits some of them. Here the sample spans 65,000 to 95,000 clones, about 93% being singletons. This clonotype was sampled from a female donor in good health, enrolled as a control in a pregnancy study. Source: peripheral blood, taken after pregnancy.

The CDR3 region is CASSSGQGSYNEQFF. The CDR3 coding sequence is TGCGCCAGCAGCTCGGGACAGGGGTCCTACAATGAGCAGTTCTTC. The chain combines TRBV5-1 with TRBJ2-1, with 10 bases matching TRBD1. The germline CDR1 and CDR2 sequences are SGHRS and YFSETQ. V gave up 3 bases and J gave up 1 base; unmatched junction bases: 1. The CDR3 consists of 15 residues. The full variable domain, in which reference TRBV5-1 and TRBJ2-1 provide the parts outside the CDR3, is KAGVTQTPRYLIKTRGQQVTLSCSPISGHRSVSWYQQTPGQGLQFLFEYFSETQRNKGNFPGRFSGRQFSNSRSEMNVSTLELGDSALYLCASSSGQGSYNEQFFGPGTRLTVL.